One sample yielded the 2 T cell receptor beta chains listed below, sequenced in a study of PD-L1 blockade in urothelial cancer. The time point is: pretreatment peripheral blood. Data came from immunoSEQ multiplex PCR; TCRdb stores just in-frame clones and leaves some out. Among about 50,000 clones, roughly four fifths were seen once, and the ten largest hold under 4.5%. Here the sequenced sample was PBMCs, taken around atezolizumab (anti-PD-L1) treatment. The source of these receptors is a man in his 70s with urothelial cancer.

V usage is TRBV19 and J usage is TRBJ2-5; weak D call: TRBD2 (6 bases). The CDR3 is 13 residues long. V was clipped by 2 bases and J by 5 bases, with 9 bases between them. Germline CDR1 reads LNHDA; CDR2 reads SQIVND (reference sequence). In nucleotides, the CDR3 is TGTGCCAGTAGTATAATGGGGAGGGAGACCCAGTACTTC. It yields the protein CASSIMGRETQYF. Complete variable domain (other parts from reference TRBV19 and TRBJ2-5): DGGITQSPKYLFRKEGQNVTLSCEQNLNHDAMYWYRQDPGQGLRLIYYSQIVNDFQKGDIAEGYSVSREKKESFPLTVTSAQKNPTAFYLCASSIMGRETQYFGPGTRLLVL.

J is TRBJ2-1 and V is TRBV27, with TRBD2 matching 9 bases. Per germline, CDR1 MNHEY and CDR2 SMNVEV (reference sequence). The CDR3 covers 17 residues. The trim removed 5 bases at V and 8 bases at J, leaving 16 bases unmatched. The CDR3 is CASSPAVGLAGIYEQFF. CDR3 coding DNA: TGTGCCAGCAGTCCGGCGGTGGGGCTAGCGGGAATCTATGAGCAGTTCTTC.